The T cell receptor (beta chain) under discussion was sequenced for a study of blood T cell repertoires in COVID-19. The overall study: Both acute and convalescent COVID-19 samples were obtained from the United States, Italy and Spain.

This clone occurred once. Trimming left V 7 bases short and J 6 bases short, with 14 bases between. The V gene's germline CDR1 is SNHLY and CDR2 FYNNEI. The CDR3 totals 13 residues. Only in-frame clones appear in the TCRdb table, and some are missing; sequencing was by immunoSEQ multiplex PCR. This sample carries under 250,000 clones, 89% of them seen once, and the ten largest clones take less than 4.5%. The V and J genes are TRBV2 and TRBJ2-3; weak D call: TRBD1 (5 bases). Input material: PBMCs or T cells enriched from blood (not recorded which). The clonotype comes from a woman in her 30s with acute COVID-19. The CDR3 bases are TGTGCCAGCATCAGCCAGGGATCGGATACGCAGTATTTT. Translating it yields CASISQGSDTQYF.